This TCR beta chain was identified during a study of T cell responses to AZD1222 COVID-19 vaccine. Findings and caveats of the study: Dominant at 160-218 and 743-854, vaccine-associated CD4 TCRs also spanned spike. Clonal diversity was possibly underestimated; the donors were predominantly white British and more often female.

This CDR3 is 13 amino acids long. The germline V gene has CDR1 LNHDA and CDR2 SQIVND (reference sequence). The V end lost 3 bases, the J end lost 4 bases, and 10 bases lay between the germline ends. The repertoire was sequenced with immunoSEQ multiplex PCR; TCRdb's copy has only in-frame clones and lacks some. The sample holds 13,000 to 15,000 clones, 84% seen once. A word on this clone: Its antigen is undetermined.

The V and J genes are TRBV19 and TRBJ2-7, with D hard to call. The sample was peripheral blood, taken 28 days after the second AZD1222 dose. The sequence was obtained from an adult who received the AZD1222 COVID-19 vaccine. DNA for the CDR3: TGTGCCAGTAGTATTAGACTTCCTTACGAGCAGTACTTC. Translating gives CASSIRLPYEQYF.